These T cell receptor beta chains were read from a single sample in a study of blood T cells in healthy people across ages. From the 5' RACE reads, TCRdb called clonotypes with MiXCR, one entry per CDR3 protein. The sample yields 1,300,000 or so distinct CDR3 sequences, 59% seen once. Sequences were obtained from blood. The origin of the receptors is a man between 18 and 29 years old in good health. Each CDR3 is given with its conserved first and last residue. D genes are given only for firm matches. Clone size is not always given. Where it is, it says once, few, many or a class for expanded clones.

D gene	V gene	J gene	clone size	CDR3 length	CDR3 protein	CDR3 DNA
NA	TRBV15	TRBJ2-4	NA	16	CATSQDRTIAKNIQYF	TGTGCCACCAGTCAAGACAGGACAATAGCCAAAAACATTCAGTACTTC
NA	TRBV9	TRBJ1-1	NA	15	CASSVAPPGKDEAFF	TGTGCCAGCAGCGTAGCTCCCCCAGGGAAGGATGAAGCTTTCTTT
TRBD1	TRBV12-3/TRBV12-4	TRBJ2-5	NA	15	CASSPRDSNQETQYF	TGTGCCAGCAGCCCTAGGGACAGTAACCAAGAGACCCAGTACTTC
TRBD2	TRBV5-1	TRBJ2-1	few	16	CASSLGSGSGYNEQFF	TGCGCCAGCAGCTTGGGTAGCGGGAGCGGGTACAATGAGCAGTTCTTC
NA	TRBV5-5	TRBJ1-1	NA	16	CASSLFRGDLNTEAFF	TGTGCCAGCAGCCTCTTCCGCGGGGATTTGAACACTGAAGCTTTCTTT
NA	TRBV6-5	TRBJ1-2	few	13	CASRSGTVYGYTF	TGTGCCAGCAGGTCCGGGACGGTCTATGGCTACACCTTC
NA	TRBV10-3	TRBJ2-7	NA	15	CAISESDRAPYEQYF	TGTGCCATCAGTGAGTCGGATAGGGCTCCCTACGAGCAGTACTTC
NA	TRBV12-3/TRBV12-4	TRBJ1-5	few	15	CASSLSGAHNQPQHF	TGTGCCAGCAGCTTATCAGGGGCTCACAATCAGCCCCAGCATTTT
TRBD1	TRBV4-1	TRBJ2-5	few	14	CASSQPQQGAKQYF	TGCGCCAGCAGCCAACCCCAACAGGGGGCCAAGCAGTACTTC
NA	TRBV10-1	TRBJ2-7	NA	14	CASSERTVRGEQYF	TGCGCCAGCAGTGAACGGACAGTTCGAGGCGAGCAGTACTTC
TRBD2	TRBV4-1	TRBJ2-5	NA	15	CASSQEGRFRREQYF	TGCGCCAGCAGCCAAGAGGGACGATTCCGGCGGGAGCAGTACTTC
NA	TRBV29-1	TRBJ1-2	few	14	CSVFYRERHYGYTF	TGCAGCGTTTTTTACAGGGAAAGGCACTATGGCTACACCTTC
NA	TRBV12-3/TRBV12-4	TRBJ2-1	NA	15	CASRPNPRGDNEQFF	TGTGCCAGCAGGCCCAACCCTAGGGGTGACAATGAGCAGTTCTTC
TRBD1	TRBV29-1	TRBJ1-2	NA	13	CSVGGQGNYGYTF	TGCAGCGTTGGGGGACAGGGGAATTATGGCTACACCTTC
NA	TRBV4-2	TRBJ1-2	few	15	CASSQDRRRTYGYTF	TGTGCCAGCAGCCAAGATCGGCGCAGGACCTATGGCTACACCTTC
NA	TRBV27	TRBJ2-3	few	13	CASSGIRTDTQYF	TGTGCCAGCTCGGGGATCCGCACAGATACGCAGTATTTT
NA	TRBV6-5	TRBJ2-5	NA	11	CASSYRAAQYF	TGTGCCAGCAGTTACCGAGCCGCCCAGTACTTC
NA	TRBV3-1	TRBJ2-1	NA	12	CASSQDLQEQFF	TGTGCCAGCAGCCAGGACCTCCAGGAGCAGTTCTTC
NA	TRBV5-1	TRBJ2-1	NA	16	CASSSSWDPVPNEQFF	TGCGCCAGCAGCTCAAGTTGGGACCCCGTCCCCAATGAGCAGTTCTTC
NA	TRBV20-1	TRBJ1-2	NA	16	CSARITYRGTRYGYTF	TGCAGTGCTAGAATCACGTACAGAGGTACTAGGTATGGCTACACCTTC